Listed here are 15 T cell receptor beta chains from one sample, sequenced in a study of PD-1 and CTLA-4 blockade in melanoma. This table comes from immunoSEQ multiplex PCR, and its TCRdb copy is limited to in-frame clones, with some not included. The sample carries 25,000 to 30,000 clones, about 89% recorded once. The sample in question was CD8+ T cells from peripheral blood, obtained before anti-PD-1 treatment. The receptor source for this set is a human donor with melanoma.

V usage is TRBV29-1 and J usage is TRBJ2-7; 9 bases agree with TRBD2. Trimming removed 1 base from V and 7 bases from J; junction bases left unmatched: 17. Germline CDR1 and CDR2: SQVTM and ANQGSEA. This CDR3 is built from 17 residues. The CDR3 reads CSVEVGSGGFPVSEQYF. Here the CDR3 DNA reads TGCAGCGTTGAAGTAGGGAGCGGGGGGTTTCCAGTTTCGGAGCAGTACTTC.

This clone occurred once. The gene calls are TRBV7-8 and TRBJ2-3, with D maybe TRBD2 (5 bases). In germline, CDR1 is SGHVS, CDR2 FQNEAQ. V was clipped by 4 bases and J by 0 bases, with 8 bases between them. This CDR3 has 14 residues. DNA for the CDR3: TGTGCCAGCAGCTGGAGACTAAGCACAGATACGCAGTATTTT. As protein: CASSWRLSTDTQYF. Based on the CDR3 plus reference TRBV7-8 and TRBJ2-3, the full variable domain is GAGVSQSPRYKVAKRGQDVALRCDPISGHVSLFWYQQALGQGPEFLTYFQNEAQLDKSGLPSDRFFAERPEGSVSTLKIQRTQQEDSAVYLCASSWRLSTDTQYFGPGTRLTVL.

This chain connects TRBV4-1 to TRBJ2-1, with 7 bases fitting TRBD2. CDR3 length equals 15 residues. V lost 1 base to trimming and J lost 8 bases; unmatched junction nucleotides: 8. Germline V lookup: CDR1 MGHRA, CDR2 YSYEKL. The CDR3, as DNA: TGCGCCAGCAGCCAAGGGCGGGAGCGGGATCATGAGCAGTTCTTC. It codes for CASSQGRERDHEQFF.

V gene TRBV6-5 combines with J gene TRBJ2-3; 8 nucleotides line up with TRBD1. CDR3 length: 13 residues. Germline V lookup: CDR1 MNHEY, CDR2 SVGAGI. Trimming at V came to 8 bases and at J to 5 bases, leaving 6 bases not matched to a gene. CDR3 amino acids: CASGTDRGDTQYF. The CDR3 DNA reads as TGTGCCAGCGGAACAGACAGGGGAGATACGCAGTATTTT.

The chain employs TRBV7-9 and TRBJ1-1; D ambiguous. The CDR3 covers 15 residues. The germline CDR1 and CDR2 sequences are SEHNR and FQNEAQ (reference sequence). The V gene lost 5 bases and the J gene lost 0 bases, with 13 bases spanning the gap. The DNA for the CDR3 is TGTGCCAGCAGCCATTCGGACGGTGTGAACACTGAAGCTTTCTTT. Translated: CASSHSDGVNTEAFF.

The gene calls are TRBV28 and TRBJ2-7, with D unclear. This CDR3 contains 12 residues. Looked up from germline, CDR1 is MDHEN and CDR2 is SYDVKM. The V end was cut by 5 bases, the J end by 2 bases, with 7 bases between. The CDR3 nucleotides read TGTGCCAGCAGTAATCAACCCTACGAGCAGTACTTC. It specifies CASSNQPYEQYF. The full variable domain, with the rest looked up from reference TRBV28 and TRBJ2-7, is DVKVTQSSRYLVKRTGEKVFLECVQDMDHENMFWYRQDPGLGLRLIYFSYDVKMKEKGDIPEGYSVSREKKERFSLILESASTNQTSMYLCASSNQPYEQYFGPGTRLTVT.

This rearrangement joins TRBV5-6 to TRBJ1-2, with 8 bases aligning to TRBD1. This CDR3 has 14 residues. Germline CDR1 reads SGHDT; CDR2 reads YYEEEE. Germline trimming cut 2 bases from V and 5 bases from J; bases unmatched to any gene: 5. CDR3 coding DNA: TGTGCCAGCAGCTTTGGACAGGGAGGGTATGGCTACACCTTC. Translated, it gives CASSFGQGGYGYTF.

The CDR3 region is CASSAGGLDYGYTF. DNA of the CDR3: TGTGCCAGCAGCGCCGGGGGGCTTGACTATGGCTACACCTTC. This chain links TRBV7-9 with TRBJ1-2, with D possibly TRBD1 on 6 matching bases. CDR1 is SEHNR, CDR2 FQNEAQ, per germline (reference sequence). CDR3 length equals 14 residues. V lost 5 bases and J lost 3, with 13 bases in between.

This clone is a singleton in its sample. The rearrangement uses TRBV5-4 and TRBJ1-1, with 7 nucleotides matching TRBD1. Germline trimming cut 3 bases from V and 10 bases from J; bases unmatched to any gene: 3. The CDR3 runs 11 residues. Germline V gene lookup returns CDR1 SGHNT and CDR2 YYREEE (reference sequence). The CDR3 DNA is TGTGCCAGCAGCTCCGCAGGGGGAGCTTTCTTT. Translating it yields CASSSAGGAFF. Filled out from reference TRBV5-4 and TRBJ1-1, the complete variable domain reads ETGVTQSPTHLIKTRGQQVTLRCSSQSGHNTVSWYQQALGQGPQFIFQYYREEENGRGNFPPRFSGLQFPNYSSELNVNALELDDSALYLCASSSAGGAFFGQGTRLTVV.

The chain couples TRBV14 to TRBJ2-7, with 9 bases fitting TRBD1. The CDR3 has 17 residues. The V segment lost 2 bases and the J segment 2 bases; nucleotides outside the gene matches: 10. Germline assignment: CDR1 SGHDN and CDR2 FVKESK. CDR3 DNA sequence: TGTGCCAGCAGCCAATTCAGCAAGGGGACAGGGACCTACGAGCAGTACTTC. Protein product: CASSQFSKGTGTYEQYF.

V and J are TRBV6-1 and TRBJ1-4; D gene unclear. V was pared by 2 bases and J by 4 bases, with 8 bases between. CDR3 length: 14 amino acids. The germline V gene has CDR1 MNHNS and CDR2 SASEGT. For the CDR3, the DNA is TGTGCCAGCAGTGAACAGGCGCTTAATGAAAAACTGTTTTTT. Its translation: CASSEQALNEKLFF.

The chain combines TRBV6-2 or TRBV6-3 with TRBJ2-5; tentatively, D is TRBD1 (6 bases). This CDR3 is 15 amino acids long. The ends were cut back, 2 bases at V and 5 bases at J, with 15 bases in the middle. Germline V gene lookup returns CDR1 MNHEY and CDR2 SVGEGT. The CDR3 nucleotides read TGTGCCAGCAGTTACAGCGGACAGCCATCGGAGACCCAGTACTTC. It yields the protein CASSYSGQPSETQYF.

The genes are TRBV10-2 and TRBJ2-1, with TRBD2 as a possible D gene (6 bases). CDR1 and CDR2 from the germline V gene are WSHSY and SAAADI. The CDR3 has 13 residues. V was shortened by 3 bases and J by 16 bases, with 19 bases between the two germline ends. CDR3 DNA: TGCGCCAGCAGTGAATTAGCGGACCTAACCTTTTTCTTC. Amino acid sequence: CASSELADLTFFF.

The V call is TRBV7-9, the J call TRBJ2-5; D gene unclear. In germline, CDR1 is SEHNR, CDR2 FQNEAQ (reference sequence). V shed 5 bases and J shed 4 bases, with 5 bases lying between them. CDR3 length: 11 residues. The CDR3, as DNA: TGTGCCAGCAGCATTCTAGAGACCCAGTACTTC. Amino acid sequence: CASSILETQYF.

This clone has a single count. V usage is TRBV18 and J usage is TRBJ2-7; D unresolved. The length of the CDR3 is 16 residues. V dropped 2 bases and J dropped 2 bases, with 16 bases sitting between them. Germline CDR1 reads KGHSH; CDR2 reads LQKENI. CDR3 sequence: CASSPAVPDQAYEQYF. The CDR3 DNA reads as TGTGCCAGCTCACCAGCGGTGCCGGACCAAGCCTACGAGCAGTACTTC.